These 8 T cell receptor beta chains were all obtained from the same sample, sequenced in a study of blood T cell repertoires in COVID-19. Sequencing was performed with immunoSEQ multiplex PCR; in TCRdb, only in-frame clones are kept and a portion is missing. Of some 110,000 clones in the sample, about three quarters are singletons; the top ten hold 6.2%. The source material was peripheral blood. Receptor source: a man older than 75 with COVID-19, enrolled during active disease.

The V call is TRBV6-5, the J call TRBJ1-5, with D perhaps TRBD1 (6 bases). V was shortened by 8 bases and J by 4 bases, with 18 bases between the two germline ends. This CDR3 has 15 residues. CDR1 is MNHEY, CDR2 SVGAGI, per germline. The CDR3 nucleotides are TGTGCCAGCCGATTACAGGGAACTGGGAATCAGCCCCAGCATTTT. As protein: CASRLQGTGNQPQHF.

The genes are TRBV7-3 and TRBJ2-1, with D maybe TRBD1 (6 bases). Trimming stripped 9 bases from V and 9 bases from J, with 15 bases between. The CDR3 runs 12 residues. Germline V gene data show CDR1 as SGHTA and CDR2 as FQGTGA. CDR3 coding DNA: TGTGCCAGACTACAGGGTAACGGTGAGCAGTTCTTC. Protein product: CARLQGNGEQFF.

This clone occurred a few times. The genes are TRBV29-1 and TRBJ1-1; 10 nucleotides align to TRBD1. The length of the CDR3 is 14 residues. V was clipped by 3 bases and J by 4 bases; unmatched bases: 5. The germline CDR1 and CDR2 sequences are SQVTM and ANQGSEA. The CDR3 coding sequence is TGCAGCGTTGAGCTCCGGACAGGGGGCACTGAAGCTTTCTTT. It is translated as CSVELRTGGTEAFF.

The rearrangement uses TRBV5-6 and TRBJ2-5, with 16 bases matching TRBD2. Germline CDR1 reads SGHDT; CDR2 reads YYEEEE. V gave up 4 bases and J gave up 5 bases; unmatched junction bases: 11. The CDR3 is made up of 18 amino acids. The CDR3 loop reads CASSGNFWGLAGGETQYF. For the CDR3, the DNA is TGTGCCAGCAGCGGGAACTTTTGGGGACTAGCGGGAGGGGAGACCCAGTACTTC. Together with reference TRBV5-6 and TRBJ2-5, the CDR3 gives the full variable domain: DAGVTQSPTHLIKTRGQQVTLRCSPKSGHDTVSWYQQALGQGPQFIFQYYEEEERQRGNFPDRFSGHQFPNYSSELNVNALLLGDSALYLCASSGNFWGLAGGETQYFGPGTRLLVL.

The CDR3 bases are TGTGCCAGCAGACTCCGATCCTTAACTAATGAAAAACTGTTTTTT. Protein: CASRLRSLTNEKLFF. The chain recombines TRBV28 with TRBJ1-4; D unclear. The germline gives CDR1 MDHEN, CDR2 SYDVKM. The length of the CDR3 is 15 residues. V was clipped by 6 bases and J by 1 base, with 12 bases between them.

This sequence joins TRBV6-5 and TRBJ2-7; possible D gene TRBD1, 6 bases. V lost 5 bases, J lost 1 base, and 12 bases lay in between. The CDR3 runs to 14 residues. Germline values: CDR1 MNHEY, CDR2 SVGAGI. The chain's CDR3 is CASSPRGVSYEQYF. The CDR3 DNA sequence: TGTGCCAGCAGTCCCAGGGGAGTATCCTACGAGCAGTACTTC.

V gene TRBV18 combines with J gene TRBJ2-3, with TRBD1 matching 10 bases. The V gene end was trimmed by 3 bases and the J gene end by 4 bases; junction bases not matched to a gene: 4. The CDR3 has 15 residues. Germline CDR1 reads KGHSH; CDR2 reads LQKENI. For the CDR3, the DNA is TGTGCCAGCTCACCCTCGGACAGGGGGTCAGATACGCAGTATTTT. It translates to CASSPSDRGSDTQYF. The full variable domain, with the rest looked up from reference TRBV18 and TRBJ2-3, is NAGVMQNPRHLVRRRGQEARLRCSPMKGHSHVYWYRQLPEEGLKFMVYLQKENIIDESGMPKERFSAEFPKEGPSILRIQQVVRGDSAAYFCASSPSDRGSDTQYFGPGTRLTVL.

The chain recombines TRBV2 with TRBJ2-5; D may be TRBD1 (5 bases). The CDR3 extends over 13 amino acids. Trimming took 4 bases from V and 5 from J, leaving 11 bases between them. Germline-derived CDR1 and CDR2 are SNHLY and FYNNEI. CDR3 coding DNA: TGTGCCAGCAGTGTCTTAGGGGCTGAGACCCAGTACTTC. Translation: CASSVLGAETQYF.